The next 22 T cell receptor beta chains were all read from a single sample in a study of shared clonotypes between healthy human individuals. Repertoires were generated with immunoSEQ multiplex PCR, while TCRdb's copy carries only in-frame clones and drops some. The repertoire consists of about 1 million clones, with under 80% occurring once and the leading ten covering roughly 1.5%. The source material was memory CD4+ T cells sorted from blood. Subset described: CD45RA-negative fraction. The receptors were gathered from a man aged 18 to 30 in good health.

This clone was seen more than once but under ten times. The V call is TRBV6-5, the J call TRBJ1-4; D unclear. Germline V gene sequence: CDR1 MNHEY, CDR2 SVGAGI. V lost 4 bases to trimming and J lost 8 bases, with 11 bases between them. The CDR3 length is 13 residues. CDR3 sequence (DNA): TGTGCCAGCAGTTCTCGACGAAGCGAAAAACTGTTTTTT. This translates into CASSSRRSEKLFF.

V and J are TRBV18 and TRBJ2-7; D is ambiguous. The V and J ends lost 8 bases and 0 bases respectively, with 5 bases between them. This CDR3 comprises 11 residues. CDR1 KGHSH and CDR2 LQKENI come from the germline V gene. The CDR3 loop is CASTDSYEQYF. CDR3 bases: TGTGCCAGCACCGACTCCTACGAGCAGTACTTC.

The chain uses TRBV9 and TRBJ1-6, with TRBD1 identical over 7 bases. Germline CDR1 reads SGDLS; CDR2 reads YYNGEE. The ends lost 3 bases at V and 7 bases at J; junction bases unmatched: 7. This CDR3 is built from 15 residues. CDR3 in DNA: TGTGCCAGCAGCGCCTGGGACAGTTCCAATTCACCCCTCCACTTT. Its translation: CASSAWDSSNSPLHF.

J is TRBJ2-1 and V is TRBV6-1; D is possibly TRBD1 (5 bases). This CDR3 spans 16 amino acids. Germline-derived CDR1 and CDR2 are MNHNS and SASEGT. The V gene lost 3 bases and the J gene lost 7 bases, with 19 bases spanning the gap. This chain's CDR3 is CASSDRRTSHFNEQFF. The DNA for the CDR3 is TGTGCCAGCAGTGATAGGCGGACATCCCATTTTAATGAGCAGTTCTTC.

Only a few counts were recorded for this clone. V gene TRBV14 combines with J gene TRBJ1-1, with TRBD1 matching over 8 bases. The germline V gene encodes CDR1 SGHDN and CDR2 FVKESK. The CDR3 extends over 14 amino acids. Trimming cost V 5 bases and J 3 bases; bases outside gene matches: 5. CDR3 sequence reads: CASSETGVDTEAFF. Written as DNA, the CDR3 is TGTGCCAGCAGCGAGACAGGGGTAGACACTGAAGCTTTCTTT.

The chain employs TRBV7-2 and TRBJ2-5; D remains ambiguous. The CDR3 has 13 amino acids. Trimming shortened V by 0 bases and J by 5 bases, and 7 bases separated the two germline ends. Germline loops: CDR1 SGHTA, CDR2 FQGNSA. In DNA form, the CDR3 reads TGTGCCAGCAGCTTAGCATTCGGGGAGACCCAGTACTTC. This encodes CASSLAFGETQYF.

This clone was observed a handful of times. The chain employs TRBV18 and TRBJ2-7, with 7 bases identical to TRBD1. CDR3 size: 13 residues. V lost 2 bases to trimming and J lost 7 bases; unmatched junction nucleotides: 5. CDR1 and CDR2 (germline): KGHSH, LQKENI. The CDR3 protein is CASSPDRAREQYF. The CDR3 bases are TGTGCCAGCTCACCAGACAGGGCAAGGGAGCAGTACTTC.

The chain has TRBV12-5 and TRBJ1-2, with TRBD1 as a possible D gene (5 bases). Between the trimmed V and J ends, which lost 1 base and 1 base, there was a span of 10 bases. CDR3 length equals 15 residues. Germline lookup yields CDR1 LGHNT and CDR2 FRNRAP. The chain's CDR3 is CASGLAQTDNYGYTF. Here the CDR3 DNA reads TGTGCTAGTGGTTTGGCTCAGACAGATAACTATGGCTACACCTTC.

Written as DNA, the CDR3 is TGTGCCAGCTACCTGGGCGGGGAGCAGTACTTC. This encodes CASYLGGEQYF. The V and J genes are TRBV7-2 and TRBJ2-7; tentatively, D is TRBD2 (5 bases). In germline, CDR1 is SGHTA, CDR2 FQGNSA. The CDR3 consists of 11 residues. V was trimmed by 8 bases and J by 7 bases, leaving 12 bases between them.

CDR3 sequence: CASSQPTGTQETQYF. CDR3 nucleotide sequence: TGCGCCAGCAGCCAGCCTACCGGGACACAAGAGACCCAGTACTTC. V usage is TRBV5-1 and J usage is TRBJ2-5; D is possibly TRBD1 (6 bases). V was shortened by 4 bases and J by 2 bases, with 15 bases between the two germline ends. The CDR3 contains 15 residues. Germline V CDR1 and CDR2: SGHRS, YFSETQ.

V is TRBV4-2 and J is TRBJ2-5; 12 positions agree with TRBD2. The CDR3 is made up of 18 amino acids. CDR1 is LGHNA and CDR2 is YNFKEQ in the germline V gene. J lost 5 bases, V lost 0 bases, and 10 bases had no gene match. CDR3 loop: CASSQDSSGGAGYETQYF. In DNA form, the CDR3 reads TGTGCCAGCAGCCAAGACTCTAGCGGGGGGGCCGGGTACGAGACCCAGTACTTC.

The gene calls are TRBV9 and TRBJ1-2, with 9 bases fitting TRBD1. The CDR3 runs 16 residues. Unmatched junction bases numbered 10, after V lost 0 bases and J lost 7 bases. Germline CDR1 SGDLS, CDR2 YYNGEE. This chain's CDR3 is CASSVDPGTGRGGYTF. The CDR3 region has the DNA TGTGCCAGCAGCGTAGATCCCGGGACAGGGCGAGGTGGCTACACCTTC. The full variable domain, its missing parts supplied by reference TRBV9 and TRBJ1-2, is DSGVTQTPKHLITATGQRVTLRCSPRSGDLSVYWYQQSLDQGLQFLIQYYNGEERAKGNILERFSAQQFPDLHSELNLSSLELGDSALYFCASSVDPGTGRGGYTFGSGTRLTVV.

The chain's CDR3 is CASSLAAGGVEKLFF. The CDR3, as DNA: TGTGCCAGCAGCTTAGCGGCAGGGGGCGTGGAAAAACTGTTTTTT. The rearrangement uses TRBV7-2 and TRBJ1-4; 8 nucleotides match TRBD1. J was trimmed by 8 bases and V by 0 bases; bases with no gene match: 5. The germline CDR1 and CDR2 sequences are SGHTA and FQGNSA. This CDR3 has 15 amino acids.

The chain couples TRBV5-1 to TRBJ2-7, with D tentatively TRBD1 or TRBD2 (6 bases each). The germline V gene has CDR1 SGHRS and CDR2 YFSETQ. Between the trimmed V and J ends, which lost 4 bases and 3 bases, there was a span of 14 bases. The CDR3 loop spans 14 amino acids. The CDR3 bases are TGCGCCAGCAGCACCCGAGGGGGGCTCTACGAGCAGTACTTC. Translation gives CASSTRGGLYEQYF.

This clone was picked up many times. Here the CDR3 DNA reads TGCGCCAGCAGCCGGGGGACTAGCGGGGAGCAGTACTTC. Translation gives CASSRGTSGEQYF. V gene TRBV5-1 combines with J gene TRBJ2-7, with TRBD2 matching over 12 bases. Germline V gene data show CDR1 as SGHRS and CDR2 as YFSETQ. CDR3 size: 13 residues. Unmatched junction bases numbered 3, after V lost 4 bases and J lost 7 bases.

V and J are TRBV6-1 and TRBJ1-3; no definite D call. Germline V gives CDR1 MNHNS, CDR2 SASEGT. The CDR3 covers 15 residues. V was trimmed by 2 bases and J by 2 bases, leaving 10 bases between them. DNA of the CDR3: TGTGCCAGCAGTGAACTACAGAGTCCTGGAAACACCATATATTTT. Translating it yields CASSELQSPGNTIYF.

The V call is TRBV5-1, the J call TRBJ2-3, with D possibly TRBD1 on 5 matching bases. CDR1 SGHRS and CDR2 YFSETQ come from the germline V gene. The CDR3 contains 14 residues. Trimming cost V 2 bases and J 6 bases, with 13 bases left between them. In nucleotides, the CDR3 is TGCGCCAGCAGCTTTAGGGGTGGTGTGGATACGCAGTATTTT. Protein sequence: CASSFRGGVDTQYF.

In regard to this clone: In the same sample, other DNA sequences code for this CDR3. The V gene is TRBV5-1, the J gene TRBJ2-7, with D perhaps assigned TRBD1 or TRBD2 (7 bases each). Trimming cost V 0 bases and J 1 base, with 11 bases left between them. The CDR3 has 15 residues. The V gene's germline CDR1 is SGHRS and CDR2 YFSETQ. CDR3 loop: CASSLAQGGSYEQYF. In DNA, the CDR3 is TGCGCCAGCAGCTTGGCGCAGGGGGGGTCCTACGAGCAGTACTTC.

This clone was observed a few times. The sample contains more than one DNA sequence encoding this CDR3. CDR3 region: CAWNQGADQPQHF. The CDR3, as DNA: TGTGCCTGGAATCAGGGGGCGGATCAGCCCCAGCATTTT. V and J are TRBV30 and TRBJ1-5, with 8 bases matching TRBD1. CDR1 and CDR2 (germline): GTSNPN, SVGIG (reference sequence). After removal of 4 bases from V and 5 bases from J, the junction contained 4 bases not matched to a gene. The CDR3 totals 13 residues.

This clone was detected only a few times. The chain is built from TRBV5-1 and TRBJ1-3; D perhaps matches TRBD1 (6 bases). The CDR3 is 15 amino acids. The germline V and J ends were trimmed by 4 bases and 2 bases, with 13 bases remaining between them. The germline CDR1 and CDR2 sequences are SGHRS and YFSETQ. The CDR3 region has the DNA TGCGCCAGCAGCCCCGAAGACAGGCCTGGAAACACCATATATTTT. Protein product: CASSPEDRPGNTIYF.

This chain links TRBV28 with TRBJ1-2, with 7 bases that match TRBD1. Trimming removed 8 bases from V and 5 bases from J; junction bases left unmatched: 11. Germline CDR1 reads MDHEN; CDR2 reads SYDVKM. This CDR3 is built from 14 residues. CDR3 DNA sequence: TGTGCCAGCGCTACCACCGGGACAGCGTATGGCTACACCTTC. Amino acids: CASATTGTAYGYTF.

The chain is built from TRBV5-1 and TRBJ2-5; D tentatively fits TRBD1 or TRBD2 (5 bases each). V lost 0 bases, J lost 5 bases, and 11 bases lay in between. From germline, CDR1 is SGHRS and CDR2 YFSETQ. This CDR3 region has 14 residues. This CDR3 reads CASSLGDLGETQYF. In nucleotides, the CDR3 is TGCGCCAGCAGCTTGGGGGACCTTGGGGAGACCCAGTACTTC.